This TCR beta chain was identified during a study of T-cell reconstitution after alpha-beta-depleted transplantation in children. Preparing the TCRbeta library involved the use of unique molecular identifiers. TCRdb reprocessed the PCR reads via MiXCR and lists one record per CDR3 protein. The sample has 440,000 or so distinct CDR3 sequences; 43% are singletons. The receptor's source is a girl aged 2 to 9 with aplastic anemia, due to receive a stem cell transplant. The sample in question was PBMCs, obtained before TCRalphabeta/CD19-depleted stem cell transplant.

The CDR3 coding sequence is TGTGCCAGCAGCTTAGCGGGGGGCCTGGATACGCAGTATTTT. Translation gives CASSLAGGLDTQYF. The J gene is TRBJ2-3, the V gene TRBV7-2; D is perhaps TRBD1 or TRBD2 (6 bases each). The V gene lost 0 bases and the J gene lost 6 bases, with 10 bases spanning the gap. The CDR3 totals 14 residues. Germline loops: CDR1 SGHTA, CDR2 FQGNSA.